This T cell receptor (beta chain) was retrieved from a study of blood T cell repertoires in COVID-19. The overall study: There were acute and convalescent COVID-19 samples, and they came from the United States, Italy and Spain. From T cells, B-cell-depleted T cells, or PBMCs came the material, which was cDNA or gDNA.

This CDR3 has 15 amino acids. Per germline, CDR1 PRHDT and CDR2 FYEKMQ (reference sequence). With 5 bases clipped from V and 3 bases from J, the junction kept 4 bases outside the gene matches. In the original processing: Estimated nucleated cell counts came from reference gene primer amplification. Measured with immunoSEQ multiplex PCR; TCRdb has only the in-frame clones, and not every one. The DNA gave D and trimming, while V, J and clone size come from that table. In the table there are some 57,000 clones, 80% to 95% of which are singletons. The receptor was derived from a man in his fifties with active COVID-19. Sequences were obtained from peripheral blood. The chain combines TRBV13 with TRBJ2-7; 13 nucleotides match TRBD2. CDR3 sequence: CASSRLAGGDYEQYF. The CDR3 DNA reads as TGTGCCAGCAGCCGACTAGCGGGGGGAGACTACGAGCAGTACTTC. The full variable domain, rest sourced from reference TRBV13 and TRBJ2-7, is AAGVIQSPRHLIKEKRETATLKCYPIPRHDTVYWYQQGPGQDPQFLISFYEKMQSDKGSIPDRFSAQQFSDYHSELNMSSLELGDSALYFCASSRLAGGDYEQYFGPGTRLTVT.